Each of the 27 T cell receptor beta chains below was sequenced from the same sample in a study of blood T cell repertoires in COVID-19. Some clones are missing from TCRdb's copy, which holds only in-frame ones; the method was immunoSEQ multiplex PCR. The sample shows under 250,000 clones, approximately 90% of them seen only once. Sample: peripheral blood. These receptors were collected from a woman aged 40-49 years with acute or convalescent COVID-19.

The chain carries TRBV18 and TRBJ2-1, with D tentatively TRBD1 (5 bases). Germline V CDR1 and CDR2: KGHSH, LQKENI. This CDR3 is built from 17 residues. The V end was cut by 0 bases, the J end by 3 bases, with 15 bases between. CDR3 sequence (DNA): TGTGCCAGCTCACCACCGTCGACAGACATATTCTACAATGAGCAGTTCTTC. It specifies CASSPPSTDIFYNEQFF.

The rearrangement uses TRBV10-1 and TRBJ1-4; D possibly corresponds to TRBD1 (6 bases). The CDR3 runs to 14 residues. From germline, CDR1 is WNHNN and CDR2 SYGVQD (reference sequence). The V gene lost 6 bases and the J gene lost 2 bases, with 10 bases spanning the gap. The chain's CDR3 is CASSLDSTNEKLFF. CDR3 DNA sequence: TGCGCCAGCAGCCTGGACAGCACTAATGAAAAACTGTTTTTT.

The rearrangement links TRBV15 to TRBJ1-1; no reliable D call. The CDR3 runs 13 residues. V was pared by 0 bases and J by 0 bases, with 2 bases between. Germline V lookup: CDR1 LNHNV, CDR2 YYDKDF (reference sequence). The CDR3 DNA reads as TGTGCCACCAGCAGAGATATGAACACTGAAGCTTTCTTT. Translating it yields CATSRDMNTEAFF.

The rearrangement links TRBV19 to TRBJ1-2; perhaps TRBD1 as D (6 bases). The CDR3 runs 13 residues. Germline CDR1 is LNHDA and CDR2 is SQIVND (reference sequence). Deletions cut 2 bases from V and 6 bases from J, with 10 bases between. CDR3 nucleotides: TGTGCCAGTAGTATACAGGGGCACGATGGCTACACCTTC. Translation: CASSIQGHDGYTF.

The CDR3 DNA sequence: TGTGCCAGTAGTACCCCTAGGGGGACAGGGAACTATGGCTACACCTTC. It translates to CASSTPRGTGNYGYTF. The rearrangement joins TRBV19 to TRBJ1-2, with 9 nucleotides matching TRBD1. Germline CDR1 and CDR2: LNHDA and SQIVND (reference sequence). The CDR3 totals 16 residues. The trim removed 4 bases at V and 2 bases at J, leaving 8 bases unmatched.

The chain couples TRBV2 to TRBJ1-2; 9 bases are shared with TRBD1. Germline CDR1 and CDR2: SNHLY and FYNNEI. The CDR3 totals 13 residues. V lost 7 bases to trimming and J lost 8 bases; unmatched junction nucleotides: 8. CDR3 amino acids: CASTPSDRGGYTF. In DNA, the CDR3 is TGTGCCAGCACCCCCTCGGACAGGGGAGGCTACACCTTC.

The gene calls are TRBV5-4 and TRBJ2-2; D not certain. V lost 7 bases and J 7 bases, leaving 14 bases between the germline ends. This CDR3 has 13 amino acids. Looked up from germline, CDR1 is SGHNT and CDR2 is YYREEE (reference sequence). The CDR3 sequence: CASSPSGHGELFF. The CDR3 DNA is TGTGCCAGCTCCCCATCAGGCCACGGGGAGCTGTTTTTT.

This chain uses TRBV4-2 with TRBJ1-1; D is uncertain. The V end lost 2 bases, the J end lost 3 bases, and 10 bases lay between the germline ends. The CDR3 is 14 residues long. Germline values: CDR1 LGHNA, CDR2 YNFKEQ. Here the CDR3 DNA reads TGTGCCAGCAGCCAACTTCCCCGAGACACTGAAGCTTTCTTT. It yields the protein CASSQLPRDTEAFF.

This rearrangement joins TRBV2 to TRBJ2-5; no reliable D call. The CDR3 is 13 residues long. V dropped 7 bases and J dropped 4 bases, with 13 bases sitting between them. Germline V gene sequence: CDR1 SNHLY, CDR2 FYNNEI. In DNA, the CDR3 is TGTGCCAGCAAAATGAGCACGGGAGAGACCCAGTACTTC. The encoded protein is CASKMSTGETQYF.

The rearrangement links TRBV5-1 to TRBJ1-1, with TRBD1 as a possible D gene (5 bases). The germline CDR1 and CDR2 sequences are SGHRS and YFSETQ. Trimming left V 4 bases short and J 7 bases short, with 14 bases between. The CDR3 runs to 13 residues. CDR3 protein: CASSLTVLVEAFF. DNA for the CDR3: TGCGCCAGCAGCCTGACAGTGTTAGTTGAAGCTTTCTTT.

The rearrangement uses TRBV7-8 and TRBJ2-2, with 10 bases aligning to TRBD2. This CDR3 is built from 19 residues. The J segment lost 3 bases and the V segment lost 1 base, leaving 11 bases of the junction unmatched. Germline-derived CDR1 and CDR2 are SGHVS and FQNEAQ. The CDR3 DNA reads TGTGCCAGCAGCTTAGGCCTAGCGGGGGATTACCGCGACACCGGGGAGCTGTTTTTT. It yields the protein CASSLGLAGDYRDTGELFF.

This clone turned up a few times. The chain uses TRBV19 and TRBJ1-2, with 11 nucleotides matching TRBD1. The CDR3 is 16 residues long. The ends lost 5 bases at V and 0 bases at J; junction bases unmatched: 5. Germline V gives CDR1 LNHDA, CDR2 SQIVND (reference sequence). DNA for the CDR3: TGTGCCAGTAGTCGGACAGGGGGCAAGGCTAACTATGGCTACACCTTC. Protein sequence: CASSRTGGKANYGYTF.

V gene TRBV9 combines with J gene TRBJ1-2; D is perhaps TRBD1 (5 bases). Trimming removed 4 bases at V and 6 bases at J, with 19 bases between. There are 15 residues in the CDR3. Germline CDR1 reads SGDLS; CDR2 reads YYNGEE. CDR3 in DNA: TGTGCCAGCAGCCCCGTGACGGGCCGGGGGGATGGCTACACCTTC. Translating gives CASSPVTGRGDGYTF.

The chain uses TRBV24-1 and TRBJ1-2; TRBD1 aligns across 10 bases. The V and J ends lost 3 bases and 8 bases, in that order; junction bases with no gene match: 8. Germline assignment: CDR1 KGHDR and CDR2 SFDVKD. This CDR3 comprises 15 residues. CDR3 loop: CATSDPRTGGDGYTF. CDR3 nucleotides: TGTGCCACCAGTGATCCCAGGACAGGGGGTGACGGCTACACCTTC.

This clone appeared once. V gene TRBV29-1 combines with J gene TRBJ1-2; 8 nucleotides align to TRBD1. Trimming cost V 7 bases and J 0 bases; bases outside gene matches: 7. This CDR3 region has 14 residues. Germline assignment: CDR1 SQVTM and CDR2 ANQGSEA. CDR3 residues: CSGGGQDTNYGYTF. The CDR3 bases are TGCAGCGGGGGGGGACAGGATACTAACTATGGCTACACCTTC. The full variable domain, completed using reference TRBV29-1 and TRBJ1-2, is SAVISQKPSRDICQRGTSLTIQCQVDSQVTMMFWYRQQPGQSLTLIATANQGSEATYESGFVIDKFPISRPNLTFSTLTVSNMSPEDSSIYLCSGGGQDTNYGYTFGSGTRLTVV.

The gene calls are TRBV30 and TRBJ1-1, with no clear D. CDR1 is GTSNPN and CDR2 is SVGIG in the germline V gene (reference sequence). V shed 4 bases and J shed 0 bases, with 12 bases lying between them. This CDR3 is 14 amino acids long. The DNA for the CDR3 is TGTGCCTGGATCAGGAGGAGAGTGAACACTGAAGCTTTCTTT. It translates to CAWIRRRVNTEAFF.

J is TRBJ1-2 and V is TRBV29-1; possible D gene TRBD1, 6 bases. The CDR3 sequence is 14 residues long. The V end was cut by 7 bases, the J end by 6 bases, with 21 bases between. Germline CDR1 is SQVTM and CDR2 is ANQGSEA. CDR3 in DNA: TGCAGCGGACGGGGCGTACAGGGAGGGGATGGCTACACCTTC. Translating it yields CSGRGVQGGDGYTF.

The chain employs TRBV13 and TRBJ1-4; D not certain. The CDR3 has 14 residues. With 0 bases removed from V and 11 bases from J, the gap between germline ends came to 13 bases. CDR1 PRHDT and CDR2 FYEKMQ come from the germline V gene (reference sequence). Written as DNA, the CDR3 is TGTGCCAGCAGCTTAGGACACAATGGCCCGAAACTGTTTTTT. This codes for CASSLGHNGPKLFF.

The V gene is TRBV6-5, the J gene TRBJ2-7, with TRBD1 identical over 10 bases. The CDR3 is 15 residues long. Germline CDR1 is MNHEY and CDR2 is SVGAGI. The V gene end was trimmed by 7 bases and the J gene end by 2 bases; junction bases not matched to a gene: 8. CDR3 DNA: TGTGCCAGCACTGCGGGACAGGGGACTCCCTACGAGCAGTACGTC. It translates to CASTAGQGTPYEQYV.

This sequence joins TRBV18 and TRBJ1-5; perhaps TRBD1 as D (5 bases). The CDR3 consists of 14 residues. Germline-derived CDR1 and CDR2 are KGHSH and LQKENI. Trimming took 5 bases from V and 2 from J, leaving 10 bases between them. The DNA for the CDR3 is TGTGCCAGCTCAGCGGGGGTGGGCAATCAGCCCCAGCATTTT. As protein: CASSAGVGNQPQHF.

This chain links TRBV4-1 with TRBJ2-3; a possible D gene is TRBD2 (5 bases). The V end lost 0 bases, the J end lost 2 bases, and 9 bases lay between the germline ends. The CDR3 runs 15 residues. CDR1 is MGHRA, CDR2 YSYEKL, per germline. This CDR3 reads CASSQESGYTDTQYF. As DNA, the CDR3 is TGCGCCAGCAGCCAAGAGAGCGGATACACAGATACGCAGTATTTT.

This clone was observed a single time. The chain joins TRBV9 to TRBJ2-6, with D possibly being TRBD1 (6 bases). This CDR3 is 17 amino acids long. The germline CDR1 and CDR2 sequences are SGDLS and YYNGEE. With 4 bases removed from V and 0 bases from J, the gap between germline ends came to 14 bases. Written as DNA, the CDR3 is TGTGCCAGCAGCCCTAGACAGGATCACTCTGGGGCCAACGTCCTGACTTTC. Translation gives CASSPRQDHSGANVLTF.

The chain employs TRBV6-2 or TRBV6-3 and TRBJ2-3; TRBD1 aligns across 8 bases. The CDR3 consists of 15 residues. Germline CDR1 and CDR2: MNHEY and SVGEGT. V lost 6 bases and J lost 6; bases outside the gene matches: 11. Here the CDR3 reads CASSRSGGRADTQYF. The CDR3 DNA sequence: TGTGCCAGCAGCCGATCAGGGGGCAGAGCGGATACGCAGTATTTT.

This clone showed up just once. V and J are TRBV6-5 and TRBJ2-5; tentatively, D is TRBD2 (5 bases). V shed 4 bases and J shed 5 bases, with 17 bases lying between them. This CDR3 has 15 amino acids. Germline V gene sequence: CDR1 MNHEY, CDR2 SVGAGI. The CDR3: CASSSGIPPQETQYF. In DNA, the CDR3 is TGTGCCAGCAGTTCCGGGATCCCCCCGCAGGAGACCCAGTACTTC.

The genes are TRBV5-4 and TRBJ2-6; 9 bases agree with TRBD1. CDR1 and CDR2 from the germline V gene are SGHNT and YYREEE (reference sequence). The CDR3 is 18 residues long. V shed 0 bases and J 0 bases; nucleotides not matched to a gene: 4. DNA of the CDR3: TGTGCCAGCAGCTTGGAAATGGGACAGGGCTCTGGGGCCAACGTCCTGACTTTC. Amino acid sequence: CASSLEMGQGSGANVLTF.

The CDR3 sequence is CASSWPGQREAFF. DNA of the CDR3: TGCGCCAGCAGCTGGCCCGGACAGAGGGAAGCTTTCTTT. V and J are TRBV5-1 and TRBJ1-1, with TRBD1 as a possible D gene (6 bases). The CDR3 runs 13 residues. Germline V lookup: CDR1 SGHRS, CDR2 YFSETQ. V was shortened by 3 bases and J by 8 bases, with 14 bases between the two germline ends.

The chain combines TRBV11-3 with TRBJ2-6; 7 positions agree with TRBD1. The junction had 4 bases not matched to a gene; V was cut back by 4 bases and J by 13 bases. The CDR3 is 12 amino acids. Germline CDR1 reads SGHNT; CDR2 reads YENEEA. CDR3 DNA: TGTGCCAGCAGCTCCCAGGGGGTAGTCCTGACTTTC. Translated: CASSSQGVVLTF.